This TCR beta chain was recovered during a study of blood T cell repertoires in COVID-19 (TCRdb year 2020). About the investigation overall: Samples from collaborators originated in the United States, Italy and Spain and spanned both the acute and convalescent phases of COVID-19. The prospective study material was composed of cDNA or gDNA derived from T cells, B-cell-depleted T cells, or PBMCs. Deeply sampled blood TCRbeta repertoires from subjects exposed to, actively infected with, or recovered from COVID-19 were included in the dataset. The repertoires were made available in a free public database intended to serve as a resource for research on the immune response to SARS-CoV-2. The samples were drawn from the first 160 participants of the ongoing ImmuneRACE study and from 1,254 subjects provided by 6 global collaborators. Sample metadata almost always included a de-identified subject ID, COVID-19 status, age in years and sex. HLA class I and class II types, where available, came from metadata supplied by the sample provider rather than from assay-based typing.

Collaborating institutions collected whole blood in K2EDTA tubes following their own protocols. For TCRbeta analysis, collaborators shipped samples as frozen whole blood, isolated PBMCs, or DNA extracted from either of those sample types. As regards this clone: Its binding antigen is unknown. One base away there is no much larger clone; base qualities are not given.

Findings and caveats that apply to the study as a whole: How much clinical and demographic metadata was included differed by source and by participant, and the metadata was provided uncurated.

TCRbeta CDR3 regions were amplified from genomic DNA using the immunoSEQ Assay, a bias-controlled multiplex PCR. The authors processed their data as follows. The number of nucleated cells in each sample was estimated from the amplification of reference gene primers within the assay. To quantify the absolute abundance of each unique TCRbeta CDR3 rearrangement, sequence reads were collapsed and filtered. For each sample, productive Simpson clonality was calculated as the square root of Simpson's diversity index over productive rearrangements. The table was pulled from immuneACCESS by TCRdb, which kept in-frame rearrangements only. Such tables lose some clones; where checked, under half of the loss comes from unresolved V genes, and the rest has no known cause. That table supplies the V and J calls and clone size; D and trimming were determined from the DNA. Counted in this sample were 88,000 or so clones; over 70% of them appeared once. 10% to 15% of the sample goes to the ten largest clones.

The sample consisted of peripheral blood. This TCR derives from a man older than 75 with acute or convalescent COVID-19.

The encoded CDR3 is CASSLDRSYEQYF. The nucleotides read TGTGCCAGCAGTTTAGACAGATCCTACGAGCAGTACTTC. This chain is built from TRBV12-3 or TRBV12-4 and TRBJ2-7; there is no confident call for the D gene. From the cysteine up to the phenylalanine, the CDR3 has a length of 13 residues. The CDR3 DNA has 39 bases and is translated from base 1. Relative to germline, V is 1 base shorter and J is 1 base shorter, with 5 bases between their ends.